This T cell receptor (beta chain) was documented in a study of blood T cell repertoires in COVID-19. The repertoire was sequenced with immunoSEQ multiplex PCR; TCRdb's copy has only in-frame clones and lacks some. The profile shows about 400,000 clones, 80% to 90% of them singletons. Per germline, CDR1 PRHDT and CDR2 FYEKMQ (reference sequence). This CDR3 region has 15 residues. V was cut by 5 bases and J by 3 bases, with 15 bases left in between. The genes are TRBV13 and TRBJ2-3; the D gene is possibly TRBD2 (5 bases). The sequence was collected from a woman aged 45-65 years who had recovered from COVID-19. Material: PBMCs or T cells enriched from blood (not recorded which). The CDR3 loop is CASSPTRLATDTQYF. The CDR3 DNA sequence: TGTGCCAGCAGCCCCACCCGGCTAGCAACAGATACGCAGTATTTT.